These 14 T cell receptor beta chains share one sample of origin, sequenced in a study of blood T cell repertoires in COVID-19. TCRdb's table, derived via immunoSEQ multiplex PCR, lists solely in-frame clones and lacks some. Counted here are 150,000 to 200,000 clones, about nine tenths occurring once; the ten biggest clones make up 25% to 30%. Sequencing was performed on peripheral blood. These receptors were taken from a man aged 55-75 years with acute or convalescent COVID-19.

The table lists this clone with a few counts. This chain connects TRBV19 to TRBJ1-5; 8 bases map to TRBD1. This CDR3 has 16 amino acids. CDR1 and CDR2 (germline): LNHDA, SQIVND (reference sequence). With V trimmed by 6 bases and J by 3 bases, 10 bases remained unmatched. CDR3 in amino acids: CASSPGQGALNQPQHF. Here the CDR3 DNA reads TGTGCCAGTAGCCCCGGGCAGGGGGCTCTCAATCAGCCCCAGCATTTT.

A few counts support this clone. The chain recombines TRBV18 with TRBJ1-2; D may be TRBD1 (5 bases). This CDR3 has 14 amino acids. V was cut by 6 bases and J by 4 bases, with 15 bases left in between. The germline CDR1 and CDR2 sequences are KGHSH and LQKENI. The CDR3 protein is CASSDTSFGYGYTF. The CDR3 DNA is TGTGCCAGCTCGGACACCTCTTTTGGCTATGGCTACACCTTC.

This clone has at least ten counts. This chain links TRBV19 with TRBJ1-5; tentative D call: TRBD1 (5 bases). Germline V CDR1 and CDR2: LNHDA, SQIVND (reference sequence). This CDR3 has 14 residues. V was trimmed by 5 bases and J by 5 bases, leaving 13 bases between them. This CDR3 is CASSGRETHQPQHF. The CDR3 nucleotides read TGTGCCAGTAGTGGCAGGGAAACCCATCAGCCCCAGCATTTT. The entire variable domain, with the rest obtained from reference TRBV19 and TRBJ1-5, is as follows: DGGITQSPKYLFRKEGQNVTLSCEQNLNHDAMYWYRQDPGQGLRLIYYSQIVNDFQKGDIAEGYSVSREKKESFPLTVTSAQKNPTAFYLCASSGRETHQPQHFGDGTRLSIL.

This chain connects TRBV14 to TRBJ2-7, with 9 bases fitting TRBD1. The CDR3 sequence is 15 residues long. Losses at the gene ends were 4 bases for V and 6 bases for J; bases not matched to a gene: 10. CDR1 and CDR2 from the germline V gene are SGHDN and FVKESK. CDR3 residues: CASSRTGQGFREQYF. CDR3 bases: TGTGCCAGCAGCCGCACGGGACAGGGCTTTCGCGAGCAGTACTTC.

The chain's CDR3 is CASRNRGLLYGYTF. The CDR3 nucleotides read TGTGCCAGCAGAAACAGGGGCCTGCTCTATGGCTACACCTTC. The chain is built from TRBV5-6 and TRBJ1-2; 7 nucleotides align to TRBD1. The germline CDR1 and CDR2 sequences are SGHDT and YYEEEE. This CDR3 spans 14 amino acids. Losses at the gene ends were 5 bases for V and 4 bases for J; bases not matched to a gene: 8.

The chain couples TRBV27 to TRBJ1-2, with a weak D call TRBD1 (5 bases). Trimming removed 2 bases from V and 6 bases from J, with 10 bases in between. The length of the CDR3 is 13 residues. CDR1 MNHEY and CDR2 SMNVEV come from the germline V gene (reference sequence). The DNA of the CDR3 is TGTGCCAGCAGTTTACAGGGCATGGATGGCTACACCTTC. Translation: CASSLQGMDGYTF.

This chain's CDR3 is CASSLVAGGVGSYEQYF. The CDR3 nucleotides are TGTGCCAGCAGCTTAGTGGCCGGGGGGGTTGGATCCTACGAGCAGTACTTC. This chain joins TRBV7-2 and TRBJ2-7, with TRBD2 identical over 8 bases. V dropped 1 base and J dropped 1; count of bases not matched to a gene: 9. Germline CDR1 is SGHTA and CDR2 is FQGNSA. The CDR3 extends over 17 amino acids.

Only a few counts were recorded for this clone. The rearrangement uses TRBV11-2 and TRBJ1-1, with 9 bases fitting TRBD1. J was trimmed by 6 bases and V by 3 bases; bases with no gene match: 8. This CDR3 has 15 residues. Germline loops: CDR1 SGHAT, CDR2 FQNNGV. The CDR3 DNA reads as TGTGCCAGCAGCTTGGCCGGGACAGGGCGCGCTGAAGCTTTCTTT. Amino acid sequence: CASSLAGTGRAEAFF.

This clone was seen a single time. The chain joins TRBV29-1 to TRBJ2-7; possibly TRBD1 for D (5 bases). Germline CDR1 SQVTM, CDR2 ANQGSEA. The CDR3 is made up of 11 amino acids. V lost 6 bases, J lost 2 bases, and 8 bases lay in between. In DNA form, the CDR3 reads TGCAGCGTACAGGAAACCTACGAGCAGTACTTC. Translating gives CSVQETYEQYF.

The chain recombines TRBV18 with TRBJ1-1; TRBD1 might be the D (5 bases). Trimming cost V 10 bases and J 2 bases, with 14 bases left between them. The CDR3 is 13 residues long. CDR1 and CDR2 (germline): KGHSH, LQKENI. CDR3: CATTQGGNTEAFF. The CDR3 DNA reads TGTGCCACCACCCAGGGAGGCAACACTGAAGCTTTCTTT.

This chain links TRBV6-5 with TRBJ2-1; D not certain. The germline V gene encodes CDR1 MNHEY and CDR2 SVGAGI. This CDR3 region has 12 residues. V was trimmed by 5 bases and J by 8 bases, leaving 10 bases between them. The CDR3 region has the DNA TGTGCCAGCAGTCTCTATCGGGATGAGCAGTTCTTC. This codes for CASSLYRDEQFF.

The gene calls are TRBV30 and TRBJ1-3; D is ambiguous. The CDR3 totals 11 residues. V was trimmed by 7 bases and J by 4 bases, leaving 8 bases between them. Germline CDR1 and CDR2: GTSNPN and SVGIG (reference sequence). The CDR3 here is CASSGGNTIYF. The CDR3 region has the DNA TGTGCCTCCTCCGGGGGAAACACCATATATTTT.

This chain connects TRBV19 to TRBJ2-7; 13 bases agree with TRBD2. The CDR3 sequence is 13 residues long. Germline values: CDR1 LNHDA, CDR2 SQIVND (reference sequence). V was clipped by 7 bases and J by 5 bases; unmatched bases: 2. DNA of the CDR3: TGTGCCAGTATGGGACTAGCGGGAAACGAGCAGTACTTC. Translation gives CASMGLAGNEQYF.

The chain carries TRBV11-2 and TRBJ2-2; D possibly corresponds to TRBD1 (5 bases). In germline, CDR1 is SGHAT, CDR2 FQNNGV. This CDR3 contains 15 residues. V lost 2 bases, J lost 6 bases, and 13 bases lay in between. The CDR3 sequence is CASSLPVGAAGELFF. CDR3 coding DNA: TGTGCCAGCAGCTTACCTGTAGGGGCAGCCGGGGAGCTGTTTTTT.